This T cell receptor beta chain was found in a study of human T cells and chemical hapten exposure. Study as a whole: Alopecia areata, totalis or universalis affected patients who were mostly female.

Time point reported: pre-sensitization, week 0. Described treatment: therapeutic diphenylcyclopropenone sensitization with weekly scalp DPC. Those who donated were patients with alopecia, 18 to 70 years of age, and suitable for DPC. This clonotype was recorded at least ten times. Individual cDNA molecules had unique molecular identifiers attached to them by the library. Each CDR3 protein is one row after TCRdb ran MiXCR on the RACE reads. The sample yields 250,000 to 300,000 distinct CDR3 sequences, almost 8% seen once. The starting material was whole blood, obtained in connection with sensitization to the hapten diphenylcyclopropenone (DPC). The receptor's source is a man aged 18 to 35 with alopecia areata. Some clones in this sample may be carry-over from other donors' samples.

CDR3 coding DNA: TGTGCCAGCAGCGTAGGTGGAGCGGGGGCTCGGGAGACCCAGTACTTC. Residues: CASSVGGAGARETQYF. J is TRBJ2-5 and V is TRBV9, with 8 bases fitting TRBD2. The V gene end was trimmed by 0 bases and the J gene end by 5 bases; junction bases not matched to a gene: 9. CDR1 and CDR2 from the germline V gene are SGDLS and YYNGEE. CDR3 size: 16 residues.